A selection of T cell receptor beta chains follows, all from one sample in a study of shared clonotypes between healthy human individuals. TCRdb's table, derived via immunoSEQ multiplex PCR, lists solely in-frame clones and lacks some. This table holds 2 million to 3 million clones, roughly 93% found once. The source material was naive CD4+ T cells from PBMCs. Receptors originate from a man aged 18 to 29 in good health. Some clones in this sample may be carry-over from other donors' samples. Each CDR3 is given with its conserved first and last residue. Fields, in order: V gene, D gene, clone size, J gene, CDR3 protein, CDR3 DNA. The D gene is left open where the match is weak. Expanded clones get a size class; other rows say once, few or many, or leave the size out.

>TRBV18|TRBD1|-|TRBJ1-3
CASSPERKTGRSGNTIYF
TGTGCCAGCTCACCAGAAAGAAAGACAGGGAGGTCTGGAAACACCATATATTTT
>TRBV9|-|-|TRBJ1-3
CASSVGEGTPGNTIYF
TGTGCCAGCAGCGTAGGGGAGGGAACCCCTGGAAACACCATATATTTT
>TRBV25-1|-|-|TRBJ1-1
CASSETGLPNTEAFF
TGTGCCAGCAGTGAAACGGGACTCCCGAACACTGAAGCTTTCTTT
>TRBV14|-|few|TRBJ1-1
CASSPWGEVNTEAFF
TGTGCCAGTTCCCCATGGGGGGAGGTGAACACTGAAGCTTTCTTT
>TRBV6-5|TRBD1|-|TRBJ2-1
CASSYSADRGAFF
TGTGCCAGCAGTTACTCGGCCGACAGGGGAGCGTTCTTC
>TRBV11-2|-|-|TRBJ2-3
CASSSLGLWLDTQYF
TGTGCCAGCAGCTCCCTGGGGTTATGGTTAGATACGCAGTATTTT
>TRBV6-5|-|-|TRBJ1-3
CASSYMAGGNTIYF
TGTGCCAGCAGTTACATGGCTGGTGGAAACACCATATATTTT
>TRBV5-1|-|-|TRBJ1-2
CASSFPDRDYGYTF
TGCGCCAGCAGCTTCCCCGACAGAGACTATGGCTACACCTTC
>TRBV28|-|-|TRBJ1-5
CASSLPGGYRNQPQHF
TGTGCCAGCAGCCTTCCTGGGGGATATCGCAATCAGCCCCAGCATTTT
>TRBV16|TRBD1|-|TRBJ2-5
CASSQSRSGGETQYF
TGTGCCAGCAGCCAATCAAGGTCAGGGGGAGAGACCCAGTACTTC
>TRBV19|-|-|TRBJ1-2
CASSTRVHYGYTF
TGTGCCAGTAGTACGAGGGTTCACTATGGCTACACCTTC
>TRBV9|TRBD2|-|TRBJ2-1
CASSASGSSYNEQFF
TGTGCCAGCAGCGCTAGCGGATCCTCCTACAATGAGCAGTTCTTC
>TRBV11-1|-|-|TRBJ1-3
CASSWEGQSGNTIYF
TGTGCCAGCAGCTGGGAAGGACAGTCTGGAAACACCATATATTTT
>TRBV6-1|-|-|TRBJ2-6
CAILQGSAGANVLTF
TGTGCCATACTACAGGGTTCGGCTGGGGCCAACGTCCTGACTTTC
>TRBV2|-|-|TRBJ1-2
CASSTYWRGYTF
TGTGCCAGCAGTACTTATTGGCGTGGCTACACCTTC
>TRBV6-6|-|once|TRBJ1-2
CASSYDATASNYGYTF
TGTGCCAGCAGTTACGATGCGACGGCGTCTAACTATGGCTACACCTTC
>TRBV19|TRBD1|-|TRBJ1-5
CASIRGTGAVGNQPQHF
TGTGCCAGTATAAGGGGGACAGGGGCGGTTGGCAATCAGCCCCAGCATTTT